This T cell receptor (beta chain) emerged from a study of blood T cell repertoires in COVID-19. Overall study context: COVID-19 samples from acute and convalescent phases originated in the United States, Italy and Spain.

It was during active infection that Seattle patients were enrolled and then longitudinally followed. CDR3 length: 13 residues. Germline V gene sequence: CDR1 LGHDT, CDR2 YNNKEL (reference sequence). The V gene lost 8 bases and the J gene lost 10 bases, with 17 bases spanning the gap. Clones were sequenced by immunoSEQ multiplex PCR, and TCRdb holds only the in-frame ones, with some missing. Found here are hundreds of thousands of clones, around 88% of them singletons; the top ten hold about 12%. The V and J genes are TRBV3-1 (or the pseudogene TRBV3-2) and TRBJ1-4, with D hard to call. The sample comprised peripheral blood. This clonotype originated in a woman between 45 and 60 years old with COVID-19, enrolled during active disease. CDR3 sequence (DNA): TGTGCCAGCGCGGAGCATGGGTCGGGAAAACTGTTTTTT. This sequence encodes CASAEHGSGKLFF.